The 2 T cell receptor beta chains below all came from one sample that was sequenced in a study of Ad26.COV2.S vaccination and SARS-CoV-2 variants. Assay used: immunoSEQ multiplex PCR; TCRdb lists only in-frame clones, some missing. The sample holds 330,000 or so clones; 90% are singletons and the top ten take approximately 5.8%. This sample's treatment: 15 to 20 received Ad26.COV2.S at low or high dose, single or two shots; roughly five received placebo; per-sample allocation not given. Samples were taken on day 63 after the first vaccine or placebo injection. Sequencing used peripheral blood, obtained in a trial of Ad26.COV2.S vaccine versus placebo. Source of these receptors: a person aged 18 to 59 who received the Ad26.COV2.S COVID-19 vaccine or a placebo.

The V and J genes are TRBV6-5 and TRBJ1-2; 9 positions match TRBD1. The CDR3 is 13 amino acids. The V segment lost 6 bases and the J segment 5 bases; nucleotides outside the gene matches: 4. Looked up from germline, CDR1 is MNHEY and CDR2 is SVGAGI. This CDR3 reads CASRGDRAYGYTF. In DNA form, the CDR3 reads TGTGCCAGCAGGGGGGACAGGGCGTATGGCTACACCTTC.

The V gene is TRBV25-1, the J gene TRBJ1-6; D is unresolved. The V gene lost 3 bases and the J gene lost 4 bases, with 16 bases spanning the gap. This CDR3 comprises 17 residues. Germline V gene sequence: CDR1 MGHDK, CDR2 SYGVNS. The CDR3 protein is CASSDLPWGGYNSPLHF. In nucleotides, the CDR3 is TGTGCCAGCAGTGATCTCCCTTGGGGAGGGTATAATTCACCCCTCCACTTT.